The 23 T cell receptor beta chains below come from one sample, sequenced in a study of blood T cell repertoires in COVID-19. The protocol was immunoSEQ multiplex PCR, while the TCRdb copy is restricted to in-frame clones and leaves out a portion. The table lists 150,000 to 200,000 clones, 75% to 90% of them singletons, with under 10% in the top ten. The sample consisted of peripheral blood. The receptors derive from a woman in her seventies with COVID-19, enrolled during active disease.

V is TRBV20-1 and J is TRBJ2-1; a weak D match, TRBD2 (6 bases). This CDR3 contains 11 residues. Germline V gene sequence: CDR1 DFQATT, CDR2 SNEGSKA (reference sequence). Trimming stripped 7 bases from V and 10 bases from J, with 14 bases between. The CDR3 bases are TGCAGTGTCCCGGGAGTAAGCGAGCAGTTCTTC. Translating it yields CSVPGVSEQFF.

V and J are TRBV18 and TRBJ2-7; 10 nucleotides align to TRBD2. After removal of 5 bases from V and 3 bases from J, the junction contained 4 bases not matched to a gene. Germline V gene data show CDR1 as KGHSH and CDR2 as LQKENI. The CDR3 is made up of 14 amino acids. CDR3 region: CASSSGTSDYEQYF. The DNA of the CDR3 is TGTGCCAGCTCAAGCGGGACTAGCGACTACGAGCAGTACTTC.

The rearrangement links TRBV3-1 (or the pseudogene TRBV3-2) to TRBJ2-7; a possible D gene is TRBD2 (5 bases). V was cut by 3 bases and J by 5 bases, with 8 bases left in between. Germline values: CDR1 LGHDT, CDR2 YNNKEL (reference sequence). CDR3 length: 12 amino acids. DNA of the CDR3: TGTGCCAGCAGCCAGAGGACTCACGAGCAGTACTTC. It specifies CASSQRTHEQYF.

This sequence joins TRBV6-2 or TRBV6-3 and TRBJ2-5; no firm D call. Trimming removed 2 bases at V and 12 bases at J, with 13 bases between. CDR3 length: 12 amino acids. Germline assignment: CDR1 MNHEY and CDR2 SVGEGT. The CDR3 here is CASSYGPREKYF. The CDR3, as DNA: TGTGCCAGCAGTTACGGTCCCCGAGAAAAGTACTTC.

This chain connects TRBV5-1 to TRBJ2-1, with 9 positions matching TRBD2. Per the germline V gene, CDR1 is SGHRS and CDR2 is YFSETQ. Unmatched junction bases numbered 6, after V lost 2 bases and J lost 9 bases. This CDR3 is 14 amino acids long. CDR3 sequence: CASSFGGRAAEQFF. The CDR3 DNA follows: TGCGCCAGCAGCTTTGGCGGGAGGGCCGCTGAGCAGTTCTTC.

This CDR3 reads CASSLSGTGNGYTF. The CDR3 DNA reads TGTGCCAGCAGTTTGTCCGGGACAGGGAATGGCTACACCTTC. This chain links TRBV27 with TRBJ1-2, with TRBD1 matching over 9 bases. Germline V gene sequence: CDR1 MNHEY, CDR2 SMNVEV (reference sequence). This CDR3 comprises 14 residues. V lost 3 bases, J lost 6 bases, and 5 bases stayed unmatched.

The V and J genes are TRBV5-1 and TRBJ2-6; maybe TRBD2 (6 bases). With 0 bases removed from V and 0 bases from J, the gap between germline ends came to 10 bases. This CDR3 comprises 17 residues. Germline lookup yields CDR1 SGHRS and CDR2 YFSETQ. CDR3 loop: CASSLGGVTSGANVLTF. In DNA, the CDR3 is TGCGCCAGCAGCTTGGGCGGGGTAACCTCTGGGGCCAACGTCCTGACTTTC.

The chain links TRBV10-3 to TRBJ2-1; D gene ambiguous. Germline CDR1 ENHRY, CDR2 SYGVKD. The V gene lost 4 bases and the J gene lost 6 bases, with 7 bases spanning the gap. This CDR3 region has 12 residues. The CDR3 region is CAISVTGNEQFF. Written as DNA, the CDR3 is TGTGCCATCAGTGTAACGGGCAATGAGCAGTTCTTC.

This clone occurred once. The DNA of the CDR3 is TGTGCCTGGAGGCCTCACGGCTACGAGCAGTACTTC. Protein product: CAWRPHGYEQYF. The V call is TRBV30, the J call TRBJ2-7; D is uncertain. Between the trimmed V and J ends, which lost 3 bases and 3 bases, there was a span of 9 bases. Germline V CDR1 and CDR2: GTSNPN, SVGIG (reference sequence). This CDR3 comprises 12 residues.

The rearrangement uses TRBV6-2 or TRBV6-3 and TRBJ2-3; D unresolved. Looked up from germline, CDR1 is MNHEY and CDR2 is SVGEGT. V was trimmed by 3 bases and J by 6 bases, leaving 7 bases between them. This CDR3 has 12 residues. CDR3 sequence (DNA): TGTGCCAGCAGTTATCCTTCCGATACGCAGTATTTT. The encoded protein is CASSYPSDTQYF.

This chain connects TRBV5-1 to TRBJ2-3, with D possibly TRBD1 on 6 matching bases. The CDR3 runs to 13 residues. Trimming stripped 5 bases from V and 3 bases from J, with 10 bases between. Germline V CDR1 and CDR2: SGHRS, YFSETQ. This chain's CDR3 is CASRITGTDTQYF. The CDR3 bases are TGCGCCAGCAGAATCACAGGGACAGATACGCAGTATTTT.

V and J are TRBV5-1 and TRBJ2-7; 8 nucleotides line up with TRBD1. CDR3 size: 14 residues. The germline V gene encodes CDR1 SGHRS and CDR2 YFSETQ. Trimming at V came to 4 bases and at J to 1 base, leaving 4 bases not matched to a gene. The CDR3 region is CASSAGTGSYEQYF. The CDR3 coding sequence is TGCGCCAGCAGCGCCGGGACAGGTTCCTACGAGCAGTACTTC.

The chain couples TRBV6-4 to TRBJ2-7; 15 bases align to TRBD2. This CDR3 comprises 17 residues. In germline, CDR1 is MRHNA, CDR2 SNTAGT. The V gene end was trimmed by 3 bases and the J gene end by 0 bases; junction bases not matched to a gene: 3. CDR3 amino acids: CASSEGTSGRNSYEQYF. The CDR3 DNA reads as TGTGCCAGCAGTGAAGGGACTAGCGGGAGGAACTCCTACGAGCAGTACTTC.

The chain has TRBV5-1 and TRBJ2-1; 7 nucleotides align to TRBD2. CDR3 length: 11 amino acids. Germline CDR1 and CDR2: SGHRS and YFSETQ. V lost 8 bases to trimming and J lost 12 bases; unmatched junction nucleotides: 8. CDR3: CASRRAGPQFF. The CDR3 DNA reads as TGCGCCAGTCGGCGAGCGGGACCGCAGTTCTTC.

The chain recombines TRBV7-6 with TRBJ2-5, with 10 bases aligning to TRBD1. The trim removed 3 bases at V and 2 bases at J, leaving 3 bases unmatched. The CDR3 spans 15 residues. CDR1 is SGHVS, CDR2 FNYEAQ, per germline. This chain's CDR3 is CASSFMGQGQETQYF. The CDR3, as DNA: TGTGCCAGCAGCTTTATGGGACAGGGGCAAGAGACCCAGTACTTC.

The rearrangement uses TRBV19 and TRBJ1-5, with 9 bases lining up with TRBD1. V shed 4 bases, J shed 1 base, and the junction held 5 bases outside the gene matches. CDR1 LNHDA and CDR2 SQIVND come from the germline V gene (reference sequence). The length of the CDR3 is 16 residues. The CDR3 bases are TGTGCCAGTAGTAAACAGGGGGCGGAAAGCAATCAGCCCCAGCATTTT. It codes for CASSKQGAESNQPQHF.

CDR3 sequence (DNA): TGTGCCAGCAGCGGTGGAGGGCTAGCGGGAACCCTCAATGAGCAGTTCTTC. Translation gives CASSGGGLAGTLNEQFF. The gene calls are TRBV5-4 and TRBJ2-1; 9 positions match TRBD2. CDR1 SGHNT and CDR2 YYREEE come from the germline V gene (reference sequence). The CDR3 runs to 17 residues. Losses at the gene ends were 4 bases for V and 6 bases for J; bases not matched to a gene: 14.

The CDR3 loop reads CASSLFSRAGGYTF. The DNA of the CDR3 is TGTGCCAGCAGTTTATTCTCCAGGGCCGGTGGCTACACCTTC. V usage is TRBV28 and J usage is TRBJ1-2, with a tentative D call TRBD1 (5 bases). CDR1 is MDHEN and CDR2 is SYDVKM in the germline V gene. The CDR3 extends over 14 amino acids. V was trimmed by 1 base and J by 7 bases, leaving 13 bases between them.

The chain's CDR3 is CASSTQAPGGKLFF. In DNA form, the CDR3 reads TGTGCCAGCAGCACTCAAGCGCCAGGGGGAAAACTGTTTTTT. This chain joins TRBV3-1 (or the pseudogene TRBV3-2) and TRBJ1-4; 7 bases match TRBD1. The V gene's germline CDR1 is LGHDT and CDR2 YNNKEL (reference sequence). The V and J ends lost 5 bases and 10 bases, in that order; junction bases with no gene match: 10. CDR3 length: 14 amino acids.

The rearrangement links TRBV21-1 to TRBJ2-2; the D call TRBD2 from the table was never checked on the DNA. TRBV21-1 is tagged as a pseudogene. The CDR3 sequence is 15 residues long. In nucleotides, the CDR3 is TGTGCCAGCAGCACTGATAGCGGGATGACCGGGGAGCTGTTTTTT. Its translation: CASSTDSGMTGELFF.

The genes are TRBV4-1 and TRBJ2-5; 9 positions agree with TRBD2. The ends lost 0 bases at V and 0 bases at J; junction bases unmatched: 2. The CDR3 spans 16 residues. Germline values: CDR1 MGHRA, CDR2 YSYEKL. DNA of the CDR3: TGCGCCAGCAGCCAAGATCTAGCGGGGCACCAAGAGACCCAGTACTTC. Amino acid sequence: CASSQDLAGHQETQYF.

This chain uses TRBV14 with TRBJ1-1; unclear D gene. The V and J ends lost 4 bases and 3 bases respectively, with 12 bases between them. Germline V gene lookup returns CDR1 SGHDN and CDR2 FVKESK. The CDR3 spans 14 residues. The CDR3 here is CASSRIAGYTEAFF. CDR3 in DNA: TGTGCCAGCAGCCGAATTGCCGGGTACACTGAAGCTTTCTTT.

The CDR3 sequence is CASSSARDRRVNEQFF. The DNA of the CDR3 is TGTGCCAGCAGCTCGGCCCGGGACAGGAGGGTCAATGAGCAGTTCTTC. The chain joins TRBV5-5 to TRBJ2-1, with 8 bases that match TRBD1. The germline V gene encodes CDR1 SGHKS and CDR2 YYEKEE (reference sequence). This CDR3 contains 16 residues. Trimming took 3 bases from V and 6 from J; bases not matched to a gene: 11.